This T cell receptor beta chain was identified in a study of regulatory T cells in long-lasting Graves disease. Time point described: newly diagnosed GD, antithyroid drugs for less than 3 months. Isolated PBMC RNA provided the starting material for the TCR library. Study-wide results and caveats: The study found persistent patients shared more public clonotypes (approximately 2,700) than new patients (about 880). Under persistent disease, TRBV28, TRBJ1-2 and TRBJ2-5 were used preferentially.

To make TCR beta libraries, researchers used iRepertoire HTBI primers and Arm-PCR of CDR3 regions. MiXCR, run by TCRdb on the multiplex PCR reads, gives a single entry per CDR3 protein. The sample lists 350,000 to 550,000 distinct CDR3 sequences; 14% to 15% were seen once. The CDR3 runs to 14 residues. CDR1 MDHEN and CDR2 SYDVKM come from the germline V gene. Trimming at V came to 5 bases and at J to 5 bases, leaving 8 bases not matched to a gene. This clonotype has a handful of counts. Its matching antigen is unknown. The data were also submitted as part of a second study, on T cells in Graves' hyperthyroidism and ophthalmopathy.

This TCR was recovered from a woman in her 30s with Graves disease. Sequenced material: peripheral blood mononuclear cells (PBMCs), taken at new diagnosis, from a patient treated with antithyroid drugs. This rearrangement joins TRBV28 to TRBJ2-5; 7 positions match TRBD2. CDR3 in amino acids: CASSPAGRVETQYF. CDR3 in DNA: TGTGCCAGCAGTCCAGCGGGGCGCGTGGAGACCCAGTACTTC.